The entry below gives a single T cell receptor (beta chain) sequence along with its context. CDR3 length: 14 residues. Germline CDR1 SGHRS, CDR2 YFSETQ. V was cut by 0 bases and J by 4 bases, with 7 bases left in between. The data were obtained in a study of T cell changes during pregnancy in multiple sclerosis. TCRdb's table, derived via immunoSEQ multiplex PCR, lists solely in-frame clones and lacks some. The sample consists of some 55,000 clones, approximately 92% of them appearing once. This specimen consisted of peripheral blood, obtained after pregnancy. The receptor comes from a female donor in good health, enrolled as a control in a pregnancy study. V gene TRBV5-1 combines with J gene TRBJ1-4, with TRBD1 as a possible D gene (6 bases). DNA of the CDR3: TGCGCCAGCAGCTTGGGGACAGTTAATGAAAAACTGTTTTTT. Amino acids: CASSLGTVNEKLFF.